This is a list of T cell receptor beta chains from one sample in a study of blood T cell repertoires in COVID-19. Sequencing used immunoSEQ multiplex PCR; TCRdb keeps in-frame clones, though not all of them. Of about 280,000 clones in the sample, around four fifths were seen once. The sequenced material came from peripheral blood. All receptors derive from a woman between 50 and 59 years old who had recovered from COVID-19. Each CDR3 is given with its conserved first and last residue. The order of the fields is J gene, clone size, D gene, V gene, CDR3 DNA, CDR3 protein. The D gene is left open where the match is weak. Rows may omit the clone size; those that give it use once, few, many or a size class.

J gene: TRBJ1-1; clone size: .; D gene: TRBD1; V gene: TRBV5-1; CDR3 DNA: TGCGCCAGCAGCTCTGGGACAGGGTATGACACTGAAGCTTTCTTT; CDR3 protein: CASSSGTGYDTEAFF
J gene: TRBJ1-1; clone size: .; D gene: .; V gene: TRBV29-1; CDR3 DNA: TGCAGCGTTGCCTGGGAGTACAACAACCCCCTAAACACTGAAGCTTTCTTT; CDR3 protein: CSVAWEYNNPLNTEAFF
J gene: TRBJ1-1; clone size: once; D gene: .; V gene: TRBV5-1; CDR3 DNA: TGCGCCAGCAGCACCGGACAGAGGAACACTGAAGCTTTCTTT; CDR3 protein: CASSTGQRNTEAFF
J gene: TRBJ1-1; clone size: .; D gene: .; V gene: TRBV6-5; CDR3 DNA: TGTGCCAGCAGTTACGCCGAGGTTGGCACTGAAGCTTTCTTT; CDR3 protein: CASSYAEVGTEAFF
J gene: TRBJ2-7; clone size: .; D gene: TRBD1; V gene: TRBV27; CDR3 DNA: TGTGCCAGCAGTTTCACAGGGGTAGGGGCCTACGAGCAGTACTTC; CDR3 protein: CASSFTGVGAYEQYF
J gene: TRBJ1-6; clone size: .; D gene: .; V gene: TRBV28; CDR3 DNA: TGTGCCAGCAGTTCGGGGGGCGGCGGGCCCTATAATTCACCCCTCCACTTT; CDR3 protein: CASSSGGGGPYNSPLHF
J gene: TRBJ2-5; clone size: .; D gene: .; V gene: TRBV18; CDR3 DNA: TGTGCCAGCTCACCACGAGACAGTGGGACTCAGTACTTC; CDR3 protein: CASSPRDSGTQYF
J gene: TRBJ2-7; clone size: many; D gene: TRBD1; V gene: TRBV4-1; CDR3 DNA: TGCGCCAGCAGCCTGACAGGGTCCTACGAGCAGTACTTC; CDR3 protein: CASSLTGSYEQYF
J gene: TRBJ2-1; clone size: .; D gene: .; V gene: TRBV7-3; CDR3 DNA: TGTGCCAGCAGCCAAAGGGCAGGGAACTACAATGAGCAGTTCTTC; CDR3 protein: CASSQRAGNYNEQFF
J gene: TRBJ2-1; clone size: .; D gene: TRBD2; V gene: TRBV5-1; CDR3 DNA: TGCGCCAGCAGCTTGGCACTAGCGGAGACCAATGAGCAGTTCTTC; CDR3 protein: CASSLALAETNEQFF
J gene: TRBJ2-3; clone size: many; D gene: .; V gene: TRBV6-2/TRBV6-3; CDR3 DNA: TGTGCCAGCAGTTACGGGGGGGCCACAGATACGCAGTATTTT; CDR3 protein: CASSYGGATDTQYF
J gene: TRBJ1-1; clone size: .; D gene: TRBD1; V gene: TRBV7-9; CDR3 DNA: TGTGCCAGCAGCTTAGCGGTACAGGGGTACACTGAAGCTTTCTTT; CDR3 protein: CASSLAVQGYTEAFF
J gene: TRBJ2-1; clone size: few; D gene: TRBD1; V gene: TRBV20-1; CDR3 DNA: TGCAGTGCTAGTCTTCCGGACAGGGGCGAAGTATATGAGCAGTTCTTC; CDR3 protein: CSASLPDRGEVYEQFF
J gene: TRBJ2-1; clone size: .; D gene: TRBD2; V gene: TRBV4-3; CDR3 DNA: TGCGCCAGCAGCCAACCTAGGACTAGCGGGAGGAGGAATGAGCAGTTCTTC; CDR3 protein: CASSQPRTSGRRNEQFF
J gene: TRBJ1-1; clone size: once; D gene: .; V gene: TRBV19; CDR3 DNA: TGTGCCAGTAGTACGCAGACAGACACTGAAGCTTTCTTT; CDR3 protein: CASSTQTDTEAFF
J gene: TRBJ1-3; clone size: few; D gene: .; V gene: TRBV30; CDR3 DNA: TGTGCCTGGGGACTCAGGGGTTCCGGAAACACCATATATTTT; CDR3 protein: CAWGLRGSGNTIYF
J gene: TRBJ2-3; clone size: many; D gene: .; V gene: TRBV19; CDR3 DNA: TGTGCCAGTAGTGGGCGGGACACAGATACGCAGTATTTT; CDR3 protein: CASSGRDTDTQYF
J gene: TRBJ2-3; clone size: few; D gene: TRBD2; V gene: TRBV3-1/TRBV3-2; CDR3 DNA: TGTGCCAGCAGCCAAGATCTAGGGACTAGCGGAGCAGATACGCAGTATTTT; CDR3 protein: CASSQDLGTSGADTQYF
J gene: TRBJ1-1; clone size: .; D gene: TRBD1; V gene: TRBV7-7; CDR3 DNA: TGTGCCAGCAGCCCAAGACAGGGCATGAACACTGAAGCTTTCTTT; CDR3 protein: CASSPRQGMNTEAFF
J gene: TRBJ2-7; clone size: .; D gene: .; V gene: TRBV27; CDR3 DNA: TGTGCCAGCAGTTCGGCGGGGGCTATGATCCGTTCGGGAGAGCAGTACTTC; CDR3 protein: CASSSAGAMIRSGEQYF
J gene: TRBJ2-2; clone size: .; D gene: TRBD1; V gene: TRBV7-8; CDR3 DNA: TGTGCCAGCAGCCAAATTGACAGGGAGAACACCGGGGAGCTGTTTTTT; CDR3 protein: CASSQIDRENTGELFF
J gene: TRBJ2-2; clone size: .; D gene: TRBD2; V gene: TRBV5-1; CDR3 DNA: TGCGCCAGCCACCCCAAGCGGGGGGGCCCGAACACCGGGGAGCTGTTTTTT; CDR3 protein: CASHPKRGGPNTGELFF
J gene: TRBJ2-7; clone size: once; D gene: TRBD2; V gene: TRBV28; CDR3 DNA: TGTGCCAGCAGTTTTTCCAGCGGGAGCTCCTACGAGCAGTACTTC; CDR3 protein: CASSFSSGSSYEQYF
J gene: TRBJ2-7; clone size: .; D gene: .; V gene: TRBV6-2/TRBV6-3; CDR3 DNA: TGTGCCAGCAGTACGAGAACCTACGAGCAGTACTTC; CDR3 protein: CASSTRTYEQYF
J gene: TRBJ1-5; clone size: few; D gene: TRBD1; V gene: TRBV18; CDR3 DNA: TGTGCCAGCTCACTGGACAGGGAGTATAGTCAGCCCCAGCATTTT; CDR3 protein: CASSLDREYSQPQHF
J gene: TRBJ1-6; clone size: .; D gene: .; V gene: TRBV28; CDR3 DNA: TGTGCCAGCCGCTCCCACGGGGGGGGGTATAATTCACCCCTCCACTTT; CDR3 protein: CASRSHGGGYNSPLHF
J gene: TRBJ2-3; clone size: .; D gene: TRBD2; V gene: TRBV5-6; CDR3 DNA: TGTGCCAGCAGCTCAGGACTAGCCACAGATACGCAGTATTTT; CDR3 protein: CASSSGLATDTQYF
J gene: TRBJ1-2; clone size: .; D gene: .; V gene: TRBV28; CDR3 DNA: TGTGCCAGCAGTTTACCGACAGGACCCTATGGCTACACCTTC; CDR3 protein: CASSLPTGPYGYTF
J gene: TRBJ1-3; clone size: .; D gene: TRBD1; V gene: TRBV5-1; CDR3 DNA: TGCGCCAGCAGCTTGGAGGGACAGTTAAACACCATATATTTT; CDR3 protein: CASSLEGQLNTIYF
J gene: TRBJ1-2; clone size: .; D gene: .; V gene: TRBV7-2; CDR3 DNA: TGTGCCAGCAGCTTAACAGGGCCTGACTATGGCTACACCTTC; CDR3 protein: CASSLTGPDYGYTF
J gene: TRBJ2-2; clone size: .; D gene: .; V gene: TRBV5-1; CDR3 DNA: TGCGCCAGCAGCTTGGGTACAGGGCGTGACACCGGGGAGCTGTTTTTT; CDR3 protein: CASSLGTGRDTGELFF
J gene: TRBJ2-1; clone size: .; D gene: .; V gene: TRBV7-2; CDR3 DNA: TGTGCCAGCAGCTTAGGACAGCCTCCCAATGAGCAGTTCTTC; CDR3 protein: CASSLGQPPNEQFF
J gene: TRBJ1-1; clone size: .; D gene: TRBD1; V gene: TRBV27; CDR3 DNA: TGTGCCAGCAGTGCAACACAGGGGATGAACACTGAAGCTTTCTTT; CDR3 protein: CASSATQGMNTEAFF